A selection of T cell receptor beta chains follows, all from one sample in a study of PD-1 blockade in classical Hodgkin lymphoma. Clones were sequenced by immunoSEQ multiplex PCR, and TCRdb holds only the in-frame ones, with some missing. The sample has 15,000 or so clones; about 81% are singletons. Here the sequenced sample was peripheral blood mononuclear cells (PBMCs), taken at baseline. These receptors came from a human donor with classical Hodgkin lymphoma. CDR3s include the opening cysteine and the closing phenylalanine or tryptophan. A D gene is named only where the DNA matches it firmly. Only part of the rows carry a size: once, few, many, or a class if the clone is expanded.

J	size	V	D	DNA	CDR3
TRBJ1-3	NA	TRBV30	NA	TGTGCCTGGAGGGCCCCCTCTGGAAACACCATATATTTT	CAWRAPSGNTIYF
TRBJ2-2	NA	TRBV19	TRBD1	TGTGCCAGTAGTACCGGGACAGGCCTCACCGGGGAGCTGTTTTTT	CASSTGTGLTGELFF
TRBJ2-7	NA	TRBV18	NA	TGTGCCAGCTCACCGGAGGGGGAGCAGTACTTC	CASSPEGEQYF
TRBJ2-3	NA	TRBV2	NA	TGTGCCAGCACTAGAAACACAGATACGCAGTATTTT	CASTRNTDTQYF
TRBJ1-1	NA	TRBV6-6	NA	TGTGCCAGCAGTTACTCGACTATGAACACTGAAGCTTTCTTT	CASSYSTMNTEAFF
TRBJ1-5	NA	TRBV27	NA	TGTGCCAGCAGTCCTACCTGGTTCGAGGGAACCAATCAGCCCCAGCATTTT	CASSPTWFEGTNQPQHF
TRBJ2-7	NA	TRBV4-1	NA	TGCGCCAGCAGCCAAGATAGTAGGTACGGGCAGTACTTC	CASSQDSRYGQYF
TRBJ1-6	NA	TRBV18	TRBD1	TGTGCCAGCTCACCAGGGACAGGAAATTCACCCCTCCACTTT	CASSPGTGNSPLHF
TRBJ1-3	NA	TRBV7-8	NA	TGTGCCAGCAGCTTAGCAAGACAGTCATCGGGAAACACCATATATTTT	CASSLARQSSGNTIYF
TRBJ1-3	NA	TRBV18	NA	TGTGCCGGAACGGATGCAGAGGGAAACACCATATATTTT	CAGTDAEGNTIYF
TRBJ1-2	few	TRBV10-3	NA	TGTGCCACCCACGACTCCTATGGCTACACCTTC	CATHDSYGYTF
TRBJ2-7	NA	TRBV4-2	NA	TGTGCCAGCAGCCAAGGGGTTACGGGGTCGGGCGAGCAGTACTTC	CASSQGVTGSGEQYF
TRBJ1-2	few	TRBV6-6	NA	TGTGCCAGCAGTTACACTGGCTACTATGGCTACACCTTC	CASSYTGYYGYTF
TRBJ2-7	NA	TRBV7-2	NA	TGTGCCAGCAGCTCCTCGGGACAATACTACGAGCAGTACTTC	CASSSSGQYYEQYF
TRBJ2-7	NA	TRBV27	NA	TGTGCCAGCAGTTTGGCACTGGGGGCGAATTACGAGCAGTACTTC	CASSLALGANYEQYF
TRBJ2-5	NA	TRBV6-5	NA	TGTGCCAGCAGTTCGGGACTTTTACAAGAGACCCAGTACTTC	CASSSGLLQETQYF
TRBJ1-6	NA	TRBV4-1	NA	TGCGCCAGCAGCCAGGGGGCCAGGCGGAATTCACCCCTCCACTTT	CASSQGARRNSPLHF
TRBJ1-5	few	TRBV6-1	NA	TGTGCCAGCAGTGGGCCCTTGGGCATCGGTCAGCCCCAGCATTTT	CASSGPLGIGQPQHF
TRBJ2-7	NA	TRBV11-2	TRBD2	TGTGCCAGCAGCCCCAGGGAGGGAGGGTTCGAGCAGTACTTC	CASSPREGGFEQYF
TRBJ1-2	few	TRBV28	TRBD1	TGTGCCAGCAGCCGAGGGGGCACCTATGGCTACACCTTC	CASSRGGTYGYTF
TRBJ1-4	once	TRBV7-8	NA	TGTGCCAGCAGCCAAGGGGGTACTAATGAAAAACTGTTTTTT	CASSQGGTNEKLFF
TRBJ2-7	NA	TRBV7-3	TRBD2	TGTGCCAGCAGCCCCCCTGGACTAGCGGGAGGAAGAGGTGAGCAGTACTTC	CASSPPGLAGGRGEQYF
TRBJ1-1	NA	TRBV2	NA	TGTGCCAGCAGTGAAGGGGTGGGGCTCGGCACTGAAGCTTTCTTT	CASSEGVGLGTEAFF
TRBJ2-1	NA	TRBV7-8	TRBD2	TGTGCCAGCAGCTTAGTCGAGCTAGCGGGATCCAATGAGCAGTTCTTC	CASSLVELAGSNEQFF
TRBJ1-5	NA	TRBV7-2	TRBD1	TGTGCCAGCAGCCGGGACAGGGCACTCAATCAGCCCCAGCATTTT	CASSRDRALNQPQHF
TRBJ2-3	NA	TRBV11-3	TRBD2	TGTGCCAGCAGCCCGGGTGGGCGACTAGCGGGGGATACGCAGTATTTT	CASSPGGRLAGDTQYF
TRBJ2-2	NA	TRBV6-5	NA	TGTGCCAGCAGTTACGGGCTAGCCAGCCGGGAGCTGTTTTTT	CASSYGLASRELFF
TRBJ2-1	NA	TRBV4-1	TRBD2	TGCGCCAGCAGCCAAGATCTGGTACCTAGCGGTCACCTTAGCCGGGCCTACAATGAGCAGTTCTTC	CASSQDLVPSGHLSRAYNEQFF
TRBJ2-2	NA	TRBV19	NA	TGTGCCAGTAGTATACCGGGACGAGTTTTGGCCGGGGAGCTGTTTTTT	CASSIPGRVLAGELFF
TRBJ2-7	NA	TRBV19	NA	TGTGCCAGTAGTATAGATAAGGACAGTTCCTACGAGCAGTACTTC	CASSIDKDSSYEQYF
TRBJ2-3	few	TRBV28	TRBD2	TGTGCCAGCAGTTTCCATGCGGGGGGGAACACAGATACGCAGTATTTT	CASSFHAGGNTDTQYF
TRBJ1-1	NA	TRBV7-2	NA	TGTGCCAGCAGTCGACGGCCCATGAACACTGAAGCTTTCTTT	CASSRRPMNTEAFF
TRBJ2-2	NA	TRBV30	NA	TGTGCCTGGAGTGGCAGGGTTCCCGGGGAGCTGTTTTTT	CAWSGRVPGELFF
TRBJ2-1	NA	TRBV28	TRBD2	TGTGCCAGCAGAGCGACTAGCGGGGGTGCTTGGGAGCAGTTCTTC	CASRATSGGAWEQFF
TRBJ2-7	once	TRBV28	NA	TGTGCCAGCAGCCCCACAGGGACCCTCGCCTACGAGCAGTACTTC	CASSPTGTLAYEQYF
TRBJ2-3	once	TRBV10-3	TRBD2	TGTGCCATCAGTGAGTCCCTTAGCGGGAGATCGGTGGCGCAGTATTTT	CAISESLSGRSVAQYF
TRBJ2-2	medium-sized	TRBV6-6	TRBD2	TGTGCCAGCAGTTTTCTCGCGGGAGGGTCCGGGGAGCTGTTTTTT	CASSFLAGGSGELFF